This paragraph covers one TCR beta chain sequence. Libraries were prepared by immunoSEQ multiplex PCR; TCRdb keeps only in-frame clonotypes and omits some of them. The sample holds 200,000 to 250,000 clones, approximately 80% seen once. This sample is part of a study of blood T cell repertoires in COVID-19. The CDR3 totals 17 residues. The V end was cut by 1 base, the J end by 9 bases, with 19 bases between. Per the germline V gene, CDR1 is SGHTA and CDR2 is FQGNSA. The sequencing input was PBMCs or T cells enriched from blood (not recorded which). The rearrangement uses TRBV7-2 and TRBJ1-6, with a possible D match to TRBD1 (5 bases). This TCR derives from a woman in her thirties or forties with acute COVID-19. CDR3 nucleotides: TGTGCCAGCAGCTTAGTGGGCGGGAGGGGCTTCGCTTCACCCCTCCACTTT. Its translation is CASSLVGGRGFASPLHF.